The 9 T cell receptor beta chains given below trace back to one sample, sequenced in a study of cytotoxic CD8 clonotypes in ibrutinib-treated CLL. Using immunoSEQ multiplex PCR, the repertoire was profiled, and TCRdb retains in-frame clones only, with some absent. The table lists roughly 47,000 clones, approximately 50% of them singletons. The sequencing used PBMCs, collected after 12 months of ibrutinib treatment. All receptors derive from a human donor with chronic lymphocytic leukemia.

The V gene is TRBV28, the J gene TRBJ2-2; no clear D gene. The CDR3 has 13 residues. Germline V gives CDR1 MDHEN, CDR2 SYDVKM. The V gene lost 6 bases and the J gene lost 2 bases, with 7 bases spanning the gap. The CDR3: CASRRSNTGELFF. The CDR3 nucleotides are TGTGCCAGCAGAAGGAGTAACACCGGGGAGCTGTTTTTT.

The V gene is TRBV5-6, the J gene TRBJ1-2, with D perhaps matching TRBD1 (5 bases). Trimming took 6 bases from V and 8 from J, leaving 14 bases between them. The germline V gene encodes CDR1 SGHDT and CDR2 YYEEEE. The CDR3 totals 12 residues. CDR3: CASTRDSLGYTF. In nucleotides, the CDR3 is TGTGCCAGCACCCGGGACTCCCTAGGCTACACCTTC. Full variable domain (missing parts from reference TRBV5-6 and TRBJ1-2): DAGVTQSPTHLIKTRGQQVTLRCSPKSGHDTVSWYQQALGQGPQFIFQYYEEEERQRGNFPDRFSGHQFPNYSSELNVNALLLGDSALYLCASTRDSLGYTFGSGTRLTVV.

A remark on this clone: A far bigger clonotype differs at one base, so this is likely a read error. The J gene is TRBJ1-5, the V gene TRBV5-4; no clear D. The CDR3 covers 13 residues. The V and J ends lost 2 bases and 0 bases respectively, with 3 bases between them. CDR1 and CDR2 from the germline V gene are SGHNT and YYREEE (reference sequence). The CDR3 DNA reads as TGTGCCAGCAGCTTAGATAGCAATCAGCCCCAGCATTTT. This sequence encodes CASSLDSNQPQHF.

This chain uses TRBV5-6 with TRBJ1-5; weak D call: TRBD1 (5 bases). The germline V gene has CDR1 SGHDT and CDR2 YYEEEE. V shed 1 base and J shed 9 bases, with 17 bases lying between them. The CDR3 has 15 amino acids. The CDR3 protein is CASSLFSGLRGPQHF. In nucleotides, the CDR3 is TGTGCCAGCAGCTTGTTTTCTGGCCTTAGGGGGCCCCAGCATTTT.

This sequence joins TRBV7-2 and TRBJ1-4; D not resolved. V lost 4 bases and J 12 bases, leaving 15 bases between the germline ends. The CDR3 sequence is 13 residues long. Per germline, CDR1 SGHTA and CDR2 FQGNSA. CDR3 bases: TGTGCCAGCAGCTCTACTCTGACGGCGGAACTGTTTTTT. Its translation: CASSSTLTAELFF.

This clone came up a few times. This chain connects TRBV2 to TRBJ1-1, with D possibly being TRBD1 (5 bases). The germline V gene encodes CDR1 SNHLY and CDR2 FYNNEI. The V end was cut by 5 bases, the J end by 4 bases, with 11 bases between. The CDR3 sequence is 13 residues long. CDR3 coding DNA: TGTGCCAGCAGTTATTCGGGGGGCACTGAAGCTTTCTTT. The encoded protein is CASSYSGGTEAFF.

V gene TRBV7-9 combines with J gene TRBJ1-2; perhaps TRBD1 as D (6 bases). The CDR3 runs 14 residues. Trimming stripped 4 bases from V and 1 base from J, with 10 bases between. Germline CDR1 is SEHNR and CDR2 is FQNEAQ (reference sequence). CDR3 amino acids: CASSYGTRNYGYTF. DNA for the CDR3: TGTGCCAGCAGCTACGGGACACGTAACTATGGCTACACCTTC.

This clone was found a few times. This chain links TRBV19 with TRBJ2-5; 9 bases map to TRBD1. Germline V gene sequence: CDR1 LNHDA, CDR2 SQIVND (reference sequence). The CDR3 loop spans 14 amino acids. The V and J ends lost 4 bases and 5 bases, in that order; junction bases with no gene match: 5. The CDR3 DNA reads TGTGCCAGTAGTAGCACAGGGGGCAGGGAGACCCAGTACTTC. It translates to CASSSTGGRETQYF.

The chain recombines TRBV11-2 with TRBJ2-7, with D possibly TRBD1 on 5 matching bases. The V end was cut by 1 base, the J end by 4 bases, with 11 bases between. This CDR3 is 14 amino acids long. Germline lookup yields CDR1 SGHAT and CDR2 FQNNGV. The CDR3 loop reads CASSLGPGPYEQYF. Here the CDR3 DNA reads TGTGCCAGCAGCTTAGGGCCAGGGCCTTACGAGCAGTACTTC.